This T cell receptor beta chain was retrieved from a study of Graves' ophthalmopathy and Graves' hyperthyroidism. Using RNA transcripts, the TCR beta CDR3 regions were amplified. Second-round multiplex PCR came after first-round RT-PCR with HTBI primers. One entry per CDR3 protein results from TCRdb running MiXCR on the multiplex PCR reads. The sample has about 500,000 distinct CDR3 sequences, 39% seen once; the top ten hold about 4%. The V and J ends lost 2 bases and 1 base respectively, with 11 bases between them. This CDR3 has 15 residues. Per the germline V gene, CDR1 is SEHNR and CDR2 is FQNEAQ (reference sequence).

This chain links TRBV7-9 with TRBJ1-1; D gene ambiguous. This clonotype was obtained from an adult man with Graves' hyperthyroidism. Sample: peripheral blood or thyroid tissue (not recorded which). CDR3 DNA: TGTGCCAGCAGCTTAACGGGAGACCCGAACACTGAAGCTTTCTTT. This sequence encodes CASSLTGDPNTEAFF.